The rows below give T cell receptor beta chains drawn from one sample of a study of T-cell memory formation after mild COVID-19. TCRdb itself ran the 5' RACE reads through MiXCR, one entry per CDR3 protein. There are 250,000 to 300,000 distinct CDR3 sequences in the sample; about 17% occur only once, and roughly a fifth lies in the top ten. The sample consisted of PBMCs or a T cell subset sorted from them (not recorded which). All receptors derive from a man aged 18 to 30 who had mild COVID-19 (a few samples of this study predate the infection). Cell type and time point are not known. The CDR3 runs from the conserved cysteine through the conserved F or W. The order of the fields is CDR3 length, V gene, clone size, D gene, J gene, CDR3 DNA, CDR3 protein. The D gene is left open where the match is weak. A clone size is listed for some rows: how often the clone was seen (once, few, many), or a class if it is expanded.

15	TRBV7-2	few	TRBD2	TRBJ2-1	TGTGCCTCCAAGGATCTAGCGGGGAGCTCTTATGAGCAGTTCTTC	CASKDLAGSSYEQFF
16	TRBV5-4	few	-	TRBJ2-3	TGTGCCAGCAGCTCAGCATCGGGCCCCGAGCTAGATACGCAGTATTTT	CASSSASGPELDTQYF
15	TRBV7-8	-	-	TRBJ1-5	TGTGCCAGCAGCTCGCAGGCAGGCACCTATCAGCCCCAGCATTTT	CASSSQAGTYQPQHF
15	TRBV20-1	-	TRBD2	TRBJ2-5	TGCAGTGCTAGGTTTCTAGCGGGGGGAGGGGAGACCCAGTACTTC	CSARFLAGGGETQYF
15	TRBV9	few	TRBD1	TRBJ1-1	TGTGCCAGCAGCGTATTGGGGGACAGAAACACTGAAGCTTTCTTT	CASSVLGDRNTEAFF
14	TRBV20-1	-	TRBD2	TRBJ2-3	TGCAGTGCTCCCCTTAGCGGGGGGGGGGATACGCAGTATTTT	CSAPLSGGGDTQYF
17	TRBV27	few	TRBD1	TRBJ2-7	TGTGCCAGCAGTTTATTATCTAGGCGGCAGGGGGAAGACGAGCAGTACTTC	CASSLLSRRQGEDEQYF
13	TRBV15	-	TRBD1	TRBJ2-2	TGTGCCACCGGGACAGGGCTGAGCGGGGAGCTGTTTTTT	CATGTGLSGELFF
14	TRBV5-1	many	-	TRBJ2-7	TGCGCCAGCAGCCGACAGGCCCCGAGGGGCGAGCAGTACTTC	CASSRQAPRGEQYF
16	TRBV6-2/TRBV6-3	-	TRBD1	TRBJ1-1	TGTGCCAGCAGTCCTATGACAGGGTTTGGAAACACTGAAGCTTTCTTT	CASSPMTGFGNTEAFF
13	TRBV30	few	-	TRBJ2-3	TGTGCCTGGAGTGTACTCCGCACAGATACGCAGTATTTT	CAWSVLRTDTQYF
16	TRBV5-1	-	TRBD1	TRBJ2-4	TGCGCCAGCAGCTTCCTCGGGACAGGGGAAGAAAACATTCAGTACTTC	CASSFLGTGEENIQYF
14	TRBV11-3	-	-	TRBJ2-2	TGTGCCAGCAGCCCTGATTGGAACACCGGGGAGCTGTTTTTT	CASSPDWNTGELFF
15	TRBV25-1	-	-	TRBJ1-1	TGTGCCAGCAGTGAATTATGGGCAGGGAACACTGAAGCTTTCTTT	CASSELWAGNTEAFF
19	TRBV7-6	-	TRBD2	TRBJ2-2	TGTGCCAGCAGCAGACCGACTAGCGGGGGGGCAGCTGACACCGGGGAGCTGTTTTTT	CASSRPTSGGAADTGELFF
14	TRBV12-3/TRBV12-4	few	-	TRBJ1-6	TGTGCCAGCAGTTTTGGGGGAGAAGAATCACCCCTCCACTTT	CASSFGGEESPLHF
13	TRBV27	few	-	TRBJ1-4	TGTGCCAGCAGTTTATTGGGGGATGAAAAACTGTTTTTT	CASSLLGDEKLFF
12	TRBV7-8	-	TRBD2	TRBJ2-1	TGTGCCAGCAGCTTTGGGGAGGGGGAGCAGTTCTTC	CASSFGEGEQFF
14	TRBV20-1	-	-	TRBJ1-2	TGCAGTGCGGTGGAGGACAGTAACGTGTATGGCTACACCTTC	CSAVEDSNVYGYTF
13	TRBV18	few	-	TRBJ2-1	TGTGCCAGCTCACCACCGTCAGACAATGAGCAGTTCTTC	CASSPPSDNEQFF
17	TRBV4-1	many	-	TRBJ2-1	TGCGCCAGCAGCCTGACCCCCTTCACTGTCTCCTACAATGAGCAGTTCTTC	CASSLTPFTVSYNEQFF
14	TRBV12-5	-	-	TRBJ2-1	TGTGCTAGTGGTCCAGAGGTTATAAACAATGAGCAGTTCTTC	CASGPEVINNEQFF
12	TRBV18	-	-	TRBJ2-1	TGTGCCAGCTCGCTAGCTCGGGGGGAGCAGTTCTTC	CASSLARGEQFF
12	TRBV7-2	-	-	TRBJ1-2	TGTGCCAGCAGCCAGGACCTATATGGCTACACCTTC	CASSQDLYGYTF
15	TRBV12-3/TRBV12-4	few	-	TRBJ1-4	TGTGCCAGCAGTTTTGAGGGTTCAACTAATGAAAAACTGTTTTTT	CASSFEGSTNEKLFF
15	TRBV6-6	few	TRBD1	TRBJ2-1	TGTGCCAGCAGCGGACAGGGAAGCTCCTACAATGAGCAGTTCTTC	CASSGQGSSYNEQFF
17	TRBV7-8	few	TRBD2	TRBJ2-5	TGTGCCAGCAGCCCCCCCGTACCAGCGGGGTACCAAGAGACCCAGTACTTC	CASSPPVPAGYQETQYF
15	TRBV28	-	-	TRBJ2-2	TGTGCCAGCAGCCGTCAGGGGTACGACACCGGGGAGCTGTTTTTT	CASSRQGYDTGELFF
14	TRBV6-2/TRBV6-3	once	TRBD2	TRBJ2-7	TGTGCCAGCAGTGGACTAGCGGGGGGAGGCGAGCAGTACTTC	CASSGLAGGGEQYF
16	TRBV18	-	-	TRBJ1-1	TGTGCCAGCTCGGGCGTAGTCGGACCCTTTAACACTGAAGCTTTCTTT	CASSGVVGPFNTEAFF